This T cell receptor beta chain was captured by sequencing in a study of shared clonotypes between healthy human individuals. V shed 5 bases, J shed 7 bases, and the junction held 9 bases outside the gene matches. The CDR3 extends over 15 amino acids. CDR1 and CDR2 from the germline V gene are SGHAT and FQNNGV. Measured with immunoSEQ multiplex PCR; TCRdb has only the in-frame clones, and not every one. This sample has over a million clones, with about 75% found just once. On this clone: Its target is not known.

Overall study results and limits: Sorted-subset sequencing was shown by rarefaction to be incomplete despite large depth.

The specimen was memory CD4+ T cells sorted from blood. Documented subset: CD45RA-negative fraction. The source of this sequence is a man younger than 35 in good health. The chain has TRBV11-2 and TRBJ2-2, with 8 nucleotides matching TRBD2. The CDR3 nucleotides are TGTGCCAGCAGCCCCGGACTAGCCACCCACGGGGAGCTGTTTTTT. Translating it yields CASSPGLATHGELFF.